The source of this TCR beta chain is a study of blood T cell repertoires in COVID-19. Authors' data handling: Nucleated cell number was recorded as an estimate derived from reference gene primer amplification. Assay used: immunoSEQ multiplex PCR; TCRdb lists only in-frame clones, some missing. V and J calls and clone size are copied from that table; D and trimming were computed from the DNA. The sample shows roughly 230,000 clones, about four fifths of them seen only once. This clone has just a few counts. This TCR was sampled from a woman aged 55-70 years who had recovered from COVID-19. Sequencing was performed on PBMCs or T cells enriched from blood (not recorded which).

The CDR3 bases are TGTGCCAGCAGCTTATTGGGGACAGAGTATGGCTACACCTTC. This codes for CASSLLGTEYGYTF. The J gene is TRBJ1-2, the V gene TRBV7-9; 7 positions match TRBD1. The J segment lost 5 bases and the V segment lost 2 bases, leaving 5 bases of the junction unmatched. Germline assignment: CDR1 SEHNR and CDR2 FQNEAQ (reference sequence). The CDR3 sequence is 14 residues long.